Below are 11 T cell receptor beta chains sequenced from a single sample in a study of blood T cell repertoires in COVID-19. Here immunoSEQ multiplex PCR was the method, and the copy in TCRdb shows in-frame clones only, minus some. The table lists over 110,000 clones, around 81% of them singletons. Material for sequencing was peripheral blood. Receptors originate from a human donor in a cohort sampled during active COVID-19.

The CDR3: CASSLGTGWLETQYF. In DNA, the CDR3 is TGCGCCAGCAGCTTGGGGACAGGTTGGTTGGAGACCCAGTACTTC. The chain has TRBV5-1 and TRBJ2-5; 7 bases are a match to TRBD1. Germline loops: CDR1 SGHRS, CDR2 YFSETQ. The CDR3 extends over 15 amino acids. V was pared by 0 bases and J by 5 bases, with 7 bases of the junction left unmatched.

The chain combines TRBV5-1 with TRBJ1-3; TRBD1 matches at 8 bases. This CDR3 has 18 residues. Trimming removed 2 bases from V and 0 bases from J; junction bases left unmatched: 10. Germline assignment: CDR1 SGHRS and CDR2 YFSETQ. The chain's CDR3 is CASSFAPGDRSSGNTIYF. In DNA form, the CDR3 reads TGCGCCAGCAGCTTTGCCCCCGGGGACAGGTCCTCTGGAAACACCATATATTTT. Full variable domain (remainder filled in from reference TRBV5-1 and TRBJ1-3): KAGVTQTPRYLIKTRGQQVTLSCSPISGHRSVSWYQQTPGQGLQFLFEYFSETQRNKGNFPGRFSGRQFSNSRSEMNVSTLELGDSALYLCASSFAPGDRSSGNTIYFGEGSWLTVV.

This sequence joins TRBV27 and TRBJ1-1; D unclear. The CDR3 extends over 13 amino acids. Trimming took 0 bases from V and 3 from J, leaving 5 bases between them. CDR1 is MNHEY and CDR2 is SMNVEV in the germline V gene (reference sequence). The CDR3, as DNA: TGTGCCAGCAGTTTATCGTCGGACACTGAAGCTTTCTTT. It encodes CASSLSSDTEAFF.

V usage is TRBV18 and J usage is TRBJ2-7, with D possibly matching TRBD1 (6 bases). Per the germline V gene, CDR1 is KGHSH and CDR2 is LQKENI. The CDR3 is 13 residues long. V was trimmed by 5 bases and J by 1 base, leaving 9 bases between them. CDR3 region: CASSRTESYEQYF. In DNA form, the CDR3 reads TGTGCCAGCTCAAGGACAGAATCCTACGAGCAGTACTTC. Full variable domain (rest looked up from reference TRBV18 and TRBJ2-7): NAGVMQNPRHLVRRRGQEARLRCSPMKGHSHVYWYRQLPEEGLKFMVYLQKENIIDESGMPKERFSAEFPKEGPSILRIQQVVRGDSAAYFCASSRTESYEQYFGPGTRLTVT.

The rearrangement links TRBV9 to TRBJ2-4, with 11 bases fitting TRBD1. J gave up 7 bases and V 0 bases, and 3 bases lay outside the gene matches. The CDR3 extends over 15 amino acids. Per the germline V gene, CDR1 is SGDLS and CDR2 is YYNGEE. The CDR3 sequence is CASSVGTGGLNIQYF. The CDR3 DNA sequence: TGTGCCAGCAGCGTAGGGACAGGGGGCTTGAACATTCAGTACTTC.

V is TRBV5-8 and J is TRBJ2-3, with a possible D match to TRBD1 (5 bases). This CDR3 has 15 amino acids. Looked up from germline, CDR1 is SGHTS and CDR2 is YDEGEE. The V end lost 0 bases, the J end lost 5 bases, and 13 bases lay between the germline ends. The CDR3 sequence: CASSLGTDTQDTQYF. The CDR3 DNA is TGTGCCAGCAGCTTGGGGACGGACACCCAAGATACGCAGTATTTT.

The rearrangement joins TRBV4-1 to TRBJ2-7; TRBD2 might be the D (6 bases). This CDR3 comprises 17 residues. V lost 0 bases and J 5 bases, leaving 20 bases between the germline ends. Germline V lookup: CDR1 MGHRA, CDR2 YSYEKL. The CDR3 sequence: CASSQDHRTTLADEQYF. DNA of the CDR3: TGCGCCAGCAGCCAAGACCACCGGACTACATTGGCGGACGAGCAGTACTTC.

The chain links TRBV5-1 to TRBJ2-2; 7 bases fit TRBD2. CDR3 size: 15 residues. The junction had 5 bases not matched to a gene; V was cut back by 0 bases and J by 6 bases. In germline, CDR1 is SGHRS, CDR2 YFSETQ. The CDR3 is CASSLANGGAGELFF. The CDR3 nucleotides read TGCGCCAGCAGCTTGGCCAATGGGGGGGCCGGGGAGCTGTTTTTT.

The V and J genes are TRBV29-1 and TRBJ2-2; 9 bases line up with TRBD1. V was pared by 4 bases and J by 1 base, with 1 base of the junction left unmatched. The CDR3 has 14 amino acids. Germline loops: CDR1 SQVTM, CDR2 ANQGSEA. The CDR3 spells CSVAGQGNTGELFF. The CDR3 nucleotides read TGCAGCGTTGCGGGACAGGGGAACACCGGGGAGCTGTTTTTT.

The V and J genes are TRBV10-3 and TRBJ1-4; 11 bases line up with TRBD1. V shed 6 bases, J shed 0 bases, and the junction held 6 bases outside the gene matches. The germline CDR1 and CDR2 sequences are ENHRY and SYGVKD. The CDR3 is 17 residues long. As DNA, the CDR3 is TGTGCCATCAGCCCCGGACAGGGGGCTGCAACTAATGAAAAACTGTTTTTT. This translates into CAISPGQGAATNEKLFF.

This clone was seen a few times. The rearrangement links TRBV28 to TRBJ2-4, with D possibly TRBD1 on 5 matching bases. The CDR3 length is 14 residues. V lost 2 bases to trimming and J lost 5 bases, with 10 bases between them. The V gene's germline CDR1 is MDHEN and CDR2 SYDVKM. CDR3 region: CASSLDSGENIQYF. The CDR3 coding sequence is TGTGCCAGCAGTTTAGACAGTGGTGAAAACATTCAGTACTTC.